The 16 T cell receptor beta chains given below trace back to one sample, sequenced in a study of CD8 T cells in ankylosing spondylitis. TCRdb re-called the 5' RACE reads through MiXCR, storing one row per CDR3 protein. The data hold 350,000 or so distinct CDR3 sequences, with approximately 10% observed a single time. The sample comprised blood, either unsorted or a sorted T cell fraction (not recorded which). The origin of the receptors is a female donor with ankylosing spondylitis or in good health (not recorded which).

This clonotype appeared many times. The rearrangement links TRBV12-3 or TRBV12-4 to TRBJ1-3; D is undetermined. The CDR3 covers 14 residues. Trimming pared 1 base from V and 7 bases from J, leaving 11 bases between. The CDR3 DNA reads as TGTGCCAGCAGTTTAGGCAGCAGCGCCAACACCATATATTTT. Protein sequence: CASSLGSSANTIYF.

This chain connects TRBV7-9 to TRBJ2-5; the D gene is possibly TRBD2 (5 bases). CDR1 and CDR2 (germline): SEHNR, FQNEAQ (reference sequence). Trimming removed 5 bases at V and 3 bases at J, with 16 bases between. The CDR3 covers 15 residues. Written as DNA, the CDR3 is TGTGCCAGCAGCCCCCGCGGTGGAGGAGAAGAGACCCAGTACTTC. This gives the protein CASSPRGGGEETQYF.

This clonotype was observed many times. The CDR3: CASSSHTGELFF. CDR3 nucleotide sequence: TGTGCCAGCAGCTCTCATACCGGGGAGCTGTTTTTT. The chain employs TRBV7-8 and TRBJ2-2, with D hard to call. This CDR3 has 12 amino acids. CDR1 and CDR2 (germline): SGHVS, FQNEAQ. Trimming cost V 4 bases and J 5 bases, with 5 bases left between them.

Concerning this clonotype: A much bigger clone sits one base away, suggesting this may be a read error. Written as DNA, the CDR3 is TGTGCCATCAGCGCCCGGGACGCGCCCTACAATGAGCAGTTCTTC. Encoded protein: CAISARDAPYNEQFF. The chain has TRBV9 and TRBJ2-1; D may be TRBD1 or TRBD2 (5 bases each). Per germline, CDR1 SGDLS and CDR2 YYNGEE. There are 15 residues in the CDR3.

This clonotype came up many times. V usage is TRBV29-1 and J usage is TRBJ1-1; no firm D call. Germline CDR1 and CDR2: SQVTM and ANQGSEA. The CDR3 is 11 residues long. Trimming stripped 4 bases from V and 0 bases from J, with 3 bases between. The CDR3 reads CSVGVNTEAFF. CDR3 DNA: TGCAGCGTTGGGGTGAACACTGAAGCTTTCTTT.

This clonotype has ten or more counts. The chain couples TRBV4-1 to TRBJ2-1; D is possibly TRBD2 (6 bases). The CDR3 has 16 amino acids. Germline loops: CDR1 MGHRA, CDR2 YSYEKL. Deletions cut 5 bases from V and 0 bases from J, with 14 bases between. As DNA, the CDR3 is TGCGCCAGCAGCGGCAGCGGGTCCAGCTCCTACAATGAGCAGTTCTTC. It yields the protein CASSGSGSSSYNEQFF.

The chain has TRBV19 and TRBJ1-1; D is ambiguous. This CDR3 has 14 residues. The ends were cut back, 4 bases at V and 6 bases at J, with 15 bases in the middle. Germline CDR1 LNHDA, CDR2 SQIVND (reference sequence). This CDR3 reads CASSNRGGRAEAFF. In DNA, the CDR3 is TGTGCCAGTAGTAACCGAGGAGGAAGGGCTGAAGCTTTCTTT.

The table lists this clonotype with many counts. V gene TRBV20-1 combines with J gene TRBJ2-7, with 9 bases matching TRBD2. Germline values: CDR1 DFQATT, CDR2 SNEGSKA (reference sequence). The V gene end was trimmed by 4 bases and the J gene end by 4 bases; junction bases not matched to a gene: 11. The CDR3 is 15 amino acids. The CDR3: CSATGTRTSDYEQYF. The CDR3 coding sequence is TGCAGTGCTACCGGAACTAGGACTAGCGATTACGAGCAGTACTTC.

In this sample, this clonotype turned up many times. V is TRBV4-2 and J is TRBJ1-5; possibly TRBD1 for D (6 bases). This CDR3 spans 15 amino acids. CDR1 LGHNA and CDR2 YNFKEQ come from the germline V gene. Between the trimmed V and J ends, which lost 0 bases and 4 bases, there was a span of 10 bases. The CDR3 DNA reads TGTGCCAGCAGCCAAGAGCAGGGGATGAATCAGCCCCAGCATTTT. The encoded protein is CASSQEQGMNQPQHF.

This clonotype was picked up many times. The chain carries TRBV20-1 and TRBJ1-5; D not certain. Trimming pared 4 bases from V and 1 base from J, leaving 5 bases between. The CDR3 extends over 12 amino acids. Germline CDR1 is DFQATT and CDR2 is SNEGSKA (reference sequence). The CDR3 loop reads CSAKGSNQPQHF. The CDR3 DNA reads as TGCAGTGCTAAGGGAAGCAATCAGCCCCAGCATTTT.

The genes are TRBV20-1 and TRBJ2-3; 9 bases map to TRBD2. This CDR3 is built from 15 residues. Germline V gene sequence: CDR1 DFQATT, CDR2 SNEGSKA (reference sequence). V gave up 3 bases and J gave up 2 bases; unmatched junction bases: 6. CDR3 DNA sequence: TGCAGTGCTAGGAAGACTAGCGGTCACACAGATACGCAGTATTTT. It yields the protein CSARKTSGHTDTQYF.

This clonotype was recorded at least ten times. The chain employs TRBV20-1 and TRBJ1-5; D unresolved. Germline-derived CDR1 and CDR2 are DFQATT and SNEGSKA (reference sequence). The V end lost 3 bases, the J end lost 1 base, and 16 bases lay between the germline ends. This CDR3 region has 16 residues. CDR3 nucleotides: TGCAGTGCTAGTCGAGGTCTAGGTATAAGCAATCAGCCCCAGCATTTT. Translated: CSASRGLGISNQPQHF.

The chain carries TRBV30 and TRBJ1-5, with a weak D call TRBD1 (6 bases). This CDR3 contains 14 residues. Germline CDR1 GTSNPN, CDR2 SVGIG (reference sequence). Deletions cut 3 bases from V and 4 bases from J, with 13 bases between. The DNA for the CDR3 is TGTGCCTGGAGCCAGGGGATTGGAAATCAGCCCCAGCATTTT. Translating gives CAWSQGIGNQPQHF. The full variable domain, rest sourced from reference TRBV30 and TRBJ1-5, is SQTIHQWPATLVQPVGSPLSLECTVEGTSNPNLYWYRQAAGRGLQLLFYSVGIGQISSEVPQNLSASRPQDRQFILSSKKLLLSDSGFYLCAWSQGIGNQPQHFGDGTRLSIL.

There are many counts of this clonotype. CDR3 coding DNA: TGTGCCAGCAGTTTGAAGGGAATTGCAACTAATGAAAAACTGTTTTTT. This sequence encodes CASSLKGIATNEKLFF. This chain connects TRBV28 to TRBJ1-4; D not certain. V was cut by 3 bases and J by 0 bases, with 11 bases left in between. The germline CDR1 and CDR2 sequences are MDHEN and SYDVKM. This CDR3 comprises 16 residues.

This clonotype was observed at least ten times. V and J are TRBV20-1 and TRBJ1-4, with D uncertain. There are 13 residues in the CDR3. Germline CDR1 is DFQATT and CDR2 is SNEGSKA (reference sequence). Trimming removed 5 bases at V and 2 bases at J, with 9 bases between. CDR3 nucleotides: TGCAGTGCTGGCATGAGGACTAATGAAAAACTGTTTTTT. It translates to CSAGMRTNEKLFF.

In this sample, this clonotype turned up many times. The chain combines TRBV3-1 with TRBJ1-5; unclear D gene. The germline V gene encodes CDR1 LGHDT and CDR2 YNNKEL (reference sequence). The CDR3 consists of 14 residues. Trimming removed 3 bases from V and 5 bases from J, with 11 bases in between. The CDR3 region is CASSHGELDQPQHF. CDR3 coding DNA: TGTGCCAGCAGCCATGGTGAATTGGATCAGCCCCAGCATTTT. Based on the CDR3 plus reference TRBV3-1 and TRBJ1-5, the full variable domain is DTAVSQTPKYLVTQMGNDKSIKCEQNLGHDTMYWYKQDSKKFLKIMFSYNNKELIINETVPNRFSPKSPDKAHLNLHINSLELGDSAVYFCASSHGELDQPQHFGDGTRLSIL.